This paragraph reports one TCR beta chain. The V gene's germline CDR1 is DFQATT and CDR2 SNEGSKA (reference sequence). V dropped 4 bases and J dropped 4; count of bases not matched to a gene: 8. CDR3 length: 15 amino acids. The data were obtained in a study of CD8 T cells in Susac syndrome. After extraction with the RNeasy kit, roughly 0.5 to 1 ug of the RNA was reverse transcribed using random hexamers. One entry per CDR3 protein, called by TCRdb with MiXCR from the immunoSEQ multiplex PCR reads. The data contain about 240,000 distinct CDR3 sequences, approximately 95% of them seen just once; the ten biggest clones take up around 0.1%.

This clonotype was sampled from a human donor with Susac syndrome. Input material: CD4+ T cells from PBMCs. J is TRBJ1-3 and V is TRBV20-1, with TRBD1 identical over 9 bases. The CDR3 nucleotides read TGCAGTGCTACCGCGGGACAGGGAATCGGAAACACCATATATTTT. Translated: CSATAGQGIGNTIYF.